The present T cell receptor (beta chain) was sequenced within a study of blood T cell repertoires in COVID-19. Study information: Collection of acute and convalescent COVID-19 samples took place in the United States, Italy and Spain. Nucleic acid was either cDNA or gDNA, and it came from T cells, B-cell-depleted T cells, or PBMCs.

A note on this clone: Different DNA sequences within this sample yield the same CDR3.

The V and J ends lost 0 bases and 3 bases, in that order; junction bases with no gene match: 4. Germline V gene lookup returns CDR1 ENHRY and CDR2 SYGVKD. This CDR3 has 16 amino acids. The Seattle patients joined while their infection was active and were tracked longitudinally afterward. Assay used: immunoSEQ multiplex PCR; TCRdb lists only in-frame clones, some missing. The table has about 210,000 clones, 75% to 85% seen once. The specimen was peripheral blood. This chain joins TRBV10-3 and TRBJ2-7; 11 nucleotides align to TRBD1. This sequence originates from a woman in her seventies with COVID-19, enrolled during active disease. The CDR3 sequence: CAISESGGTGGYEQYF. The CDR3 bases are TGTGCCATCAGTGAGTCGGGGGGGACAGGGGGCTACGAGCAGTACTTC.